This T cell receptor (beta chain) was observed in a study of shared clonotypes between healthy human individuals. Study-level background: Three plates each covered CD4 naive and memory; CD8 naive two, CD8 memory one. Study-level findings and limits: The study's rarefaction showed incomplete sorted-subset sequencing despite large depth.

Donors, without exception, were Caucasian adults residing in Nashville, Tennessee. CD4+ cells were split into CD45RA+ naive and CD45RA-negative memory subsets. The method was immunoSEQ multiplex PCR; TCRdb's version includes in-frame clones alone and lacks a portion of them. The sample holds 1.4 million or so clones, roughly 98.5% seen once. Trimming pared 0 bases from V and 6 bases from J, leaving 14 bases between. Per germline, CDR1 SGHDN and CDR2 FVKESK. The CDR3 sequence is 16 residues long. A note on this clone: Antigen: not known.

This rearrangement joins TRBV14 to TRBJ1-4; no clear D gene. The TCR was taken from a man younger than 40 in good health. Sequenced material: naive CD4+ T cells sorted from blood. Subset noted: CD45RA+ positively selected. CDR3 coding DNA: TGTGCCAGCAGCCAAGACCCGGGCACGGCATATGAAAAACTGTTTTTT. Translated: CASSQDPGTAYEKLFF.